This TCR beta chain was captured by sequencing in a study of naive and memory T cell subsets. Notes on the study in general: In CD4 and CD8 cells, diversity dropped from naive through EMRA.

The germline V gene encodes CDR1 LGHNA and CDR2 YSLEER. This CDR3 is built from 15 residues. J was trimmed by 7 bases and V by 5 bases; bases with no gene match: 9. Points on this clonotype: Its target is not known.

Cells stained for CD3, CD4, CD8, CD45RA and CD27 were sorted into four subsets. Two oligonucleotides, mixed equimolar, formed the beta constant-region primer covering TRBC1 and TRBC2. TCRdb re-analysed the UMI-ligation and nested PCR reads in MiXCR, keeping a single row per CDR3 protein. The data hold tens of thousands of distinct CDR3 sequences, with around 14% observed a single time. Sequences were obtained from central memory CD4+ T cells from blood. The chain employs TRBV4-3 and TRBJ1-5; 9 positions agree with TRBD1. The clonotype originates from a human donor in good health. The CDR3 reads CASSRETGGSQPQHF. CDR3 sequence (DNA): TGCGCCAGCAGCAGAGAGACAGGGGGAAGCCAGCCCCAGCATTTT.